The present entry profiles one TCR beta chain with its context. This sample is part of a study of blood T cell repertoires in COVID-19. TCRdb keeps only in-frame clones here, not all; method: immunoSEQ multiplex PCR. The sample holds under 250,000 clones; 85% are singletons and the top ten take 5.5% to 7.5%. Germline assignment: CDR1 ENHRY and CDR2 SYGVKD. V gave up 0 bases and J gave up 3 bases; unmatched junction bases: 6. This CDR3 is 16 amino acids long. Sequenced sample: peripheral blood. The TCR was taken from a woman aged 55-69 years with active or convalescent COVID-19. V and J are TRBV10-3 and TRBJ2-7; TRBD1 matches at 9 bases. The CDR3 protein is CAISESTTGGVYEQYV. CDR3 nucleotide sequence: TGTGCCATCAGTGAGTCGACGACAGGGGGTGTCTACGAGCAGTACGTC.